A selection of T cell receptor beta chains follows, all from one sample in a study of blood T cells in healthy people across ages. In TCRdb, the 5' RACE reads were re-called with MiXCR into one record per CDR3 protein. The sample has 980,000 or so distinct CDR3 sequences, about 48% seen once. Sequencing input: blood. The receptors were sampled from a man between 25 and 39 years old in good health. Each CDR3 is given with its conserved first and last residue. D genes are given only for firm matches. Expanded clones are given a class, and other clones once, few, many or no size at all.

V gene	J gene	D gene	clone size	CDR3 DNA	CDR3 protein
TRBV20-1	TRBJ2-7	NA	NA	TGCAGTGCTAGACCAGGAGGCCACGAGCAGTACTTC	CSARPGGHEQYF
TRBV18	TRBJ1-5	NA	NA	TGTGCCAGCTCACCAGATCAGAGTTATCAGCCCCAGCATTTT	CASSPDQSYQPQHF
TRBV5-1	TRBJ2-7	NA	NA	TGCGCCAGCAGCGTTACTAGCAACCCCTACGAGCAGTACTTC	CASSVTSNPYEQYF
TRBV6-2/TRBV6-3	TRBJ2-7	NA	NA	TGTGCCAGCAGATACCTAAGGTCCTACGAGCAGTACTTC	CASRYLRSYEQYF
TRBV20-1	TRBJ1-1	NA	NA	TGCAGTGCTAAGTCGGGGAACACTGAAGCTTTCTTT	CSAKSGNTEAFF
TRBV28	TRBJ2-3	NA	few	TGTGCCAGCAGATCCGGTCGGTTCACAGATACGCAGTATTTT	CASRSGRFTDTQYF
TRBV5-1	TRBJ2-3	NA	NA	TGCGCCAGCCGTCAAGGGACCGACTTCACGGATACGCAGTATTTT	CASRQGTDFTDTQYF
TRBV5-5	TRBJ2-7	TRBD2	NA	TGTGCCAGCAGTCAGGGACTAGCGGGGGGGCTTGGGTCCTACAATGAGCAGTACTTC	CASSQGLAGGLGSYNEQYF
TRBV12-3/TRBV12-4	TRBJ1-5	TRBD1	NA	TGTGCCAGCATGGAGACAGGGGGACAGCCCCAGCATTTT	CASMETGGQPQHF
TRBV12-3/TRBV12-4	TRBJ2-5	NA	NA	TGTGCCAGCAGTTCGGAAGGACAAGAGACCCAGTACTTC	CASSSEGQETQYF
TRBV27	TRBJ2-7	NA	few	TGTGCCAGCAGTTTATTTCGGGGGGCCGACTCCTACGAGCAGTACTTC	CASSLFRGADSYEQYF
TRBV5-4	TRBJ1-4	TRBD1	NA	TGTGCCAGCAGCTTGGGACAGGGGAGCGGTGAAAAACTGTTTTTT	CASSLGQGSGEKLFF
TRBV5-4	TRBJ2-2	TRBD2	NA	TGTGCCAGCGGTTTAGCGGGGGGAATTTCCGGGGAGCTGTTTTTT	CASGLAGGISGELFF
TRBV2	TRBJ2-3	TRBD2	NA	TGTGCCAGCAGTGAAGCTCGGACTAGCGGGAGAGCAGATACGCAGTATTTT	CASSEARTSGRADTQYF
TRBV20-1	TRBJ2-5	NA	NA	TGCAGTGCTAGAGAATCACAGGTTCAAGAGACCCAGTACTTC	CSARESQVQETQYF
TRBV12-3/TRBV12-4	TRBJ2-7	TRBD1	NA	TGTGCCAGCAGGGTGACAGGGGCCTACGAGCAGTACTTC	CASRVTGAYEQYF
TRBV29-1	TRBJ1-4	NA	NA	TGCAGCGCCCGGGATGATAATGAAAAACTGTTTTTT	CSARDDNEKLFF
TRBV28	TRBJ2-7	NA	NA	TGTGCCAGCAGTCCTTTGCGAGGGCGGAGCTCCTACGAGCAGTACTTC	CASSPLRGRSSYEQYF
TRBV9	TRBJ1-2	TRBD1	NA	TGTGCCAGCAGCCCCCGGGACAGGGCGTTGCGAGGCTACACCTTC	CASSPRDRALRGYTF
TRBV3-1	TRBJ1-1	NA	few	TGTGCCAGCAGCCAGGGGGGAGTTGGGGGCACTGAAGCTTTCTTT	CASSQGGVGGTEAFF
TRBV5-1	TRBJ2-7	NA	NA	TGCACCAGCAGCTTAGAAGTCGGGGGCGGCGAGCAGTACTTC	CTSSLEVGGGEQYF
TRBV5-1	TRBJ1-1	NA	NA	TGCGCCAGCAGCTTGGATACAGCGAACACTGAGGCTTTCTTT	CASSLDTANTEAFF
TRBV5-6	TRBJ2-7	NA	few	TGTGCCAGCAGCGCAAGGACGGGAAAAGCCTACGAGCAGTACTTC	CASSARTGKAYEQYF
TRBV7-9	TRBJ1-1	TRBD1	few	TGTGCCAGCAGCGCTCCCGGGACAGGGTCTGGCACTGAAGCTTTCTTT	CASSAPGTGSGTEAFF
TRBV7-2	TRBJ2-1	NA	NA	TGTGCCAGCAGCTTAGAAGGCAGTACAACCTACAATGAGCAGTTCTTC	CASSLEGSTTYNEQFF
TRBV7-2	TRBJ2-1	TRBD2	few	TGTGCCAGCAGCTTGGCTAGCGGGGTTTACAATGAGCAGTTCTTC	CASSLASGVYNEQFF
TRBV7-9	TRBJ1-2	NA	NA	TGTGCCAGCAGCTTAGGATTCTCTGGGTATGGCTACACCTTC	CASSLGFSGYGYTF